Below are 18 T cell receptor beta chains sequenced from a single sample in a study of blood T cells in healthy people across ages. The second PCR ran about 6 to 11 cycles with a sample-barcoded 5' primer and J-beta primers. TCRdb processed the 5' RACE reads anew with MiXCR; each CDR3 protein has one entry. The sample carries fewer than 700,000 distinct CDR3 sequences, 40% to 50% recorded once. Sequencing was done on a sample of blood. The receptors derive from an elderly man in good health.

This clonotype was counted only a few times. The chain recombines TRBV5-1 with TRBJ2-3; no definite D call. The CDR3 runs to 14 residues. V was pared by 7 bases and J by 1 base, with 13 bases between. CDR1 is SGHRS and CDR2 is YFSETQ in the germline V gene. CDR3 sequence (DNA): TGCGCCAGCTGGCTTGTGGGCCGCACAGATACGCAGTATTTT. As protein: CASWLVGRTDTQYF.

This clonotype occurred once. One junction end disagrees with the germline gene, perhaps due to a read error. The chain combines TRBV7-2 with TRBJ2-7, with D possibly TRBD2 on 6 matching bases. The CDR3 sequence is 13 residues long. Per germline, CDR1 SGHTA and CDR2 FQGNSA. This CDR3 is CASRLAAAYEQYF. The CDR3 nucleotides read TGTGCCAGCAGGTTAGCGGCCGCCTACGAGCAGTACTTC.

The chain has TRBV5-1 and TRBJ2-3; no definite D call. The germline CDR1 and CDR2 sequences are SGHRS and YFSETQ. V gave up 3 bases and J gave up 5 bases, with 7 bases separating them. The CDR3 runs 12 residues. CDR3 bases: TGCGCCAGCAGCTCCAACCAAGATACGCAGTATTTT. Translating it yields CASSSNQDTQYF.

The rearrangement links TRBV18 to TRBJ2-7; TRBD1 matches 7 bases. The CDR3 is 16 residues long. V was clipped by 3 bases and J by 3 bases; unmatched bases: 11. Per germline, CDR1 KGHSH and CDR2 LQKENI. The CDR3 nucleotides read TGTGCCAGCTCACCTAGAAGACAGGGTGGTGACTACGAGCAGTACTTC. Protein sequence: CASSPRRQGGDYEQYF.

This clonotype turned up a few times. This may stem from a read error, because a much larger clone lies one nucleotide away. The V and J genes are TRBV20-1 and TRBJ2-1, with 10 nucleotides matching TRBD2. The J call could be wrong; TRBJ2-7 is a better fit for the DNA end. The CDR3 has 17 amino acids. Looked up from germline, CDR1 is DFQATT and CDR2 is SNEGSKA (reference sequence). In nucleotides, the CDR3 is TGCAGTGCCTTAACCCGACTAGCGGGTAGCTCCTACAATGAGCAGTACTTC. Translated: CSALTRLAGSSYNEQYF.

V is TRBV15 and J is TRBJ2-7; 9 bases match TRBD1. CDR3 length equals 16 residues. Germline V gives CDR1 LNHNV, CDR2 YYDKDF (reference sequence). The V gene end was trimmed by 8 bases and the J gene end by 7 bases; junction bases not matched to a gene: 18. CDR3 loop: CATEPGQGFSWSEQYF. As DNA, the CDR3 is TGTGCCACCGAGCCGGGACAGGGTTTTTCCTGGAGTGAGCAGTACTTC.

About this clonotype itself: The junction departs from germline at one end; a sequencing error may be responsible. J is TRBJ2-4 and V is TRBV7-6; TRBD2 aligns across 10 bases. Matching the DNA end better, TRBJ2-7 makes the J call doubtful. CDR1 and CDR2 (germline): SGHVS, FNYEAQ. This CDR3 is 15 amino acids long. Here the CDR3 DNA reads TGTGCCGGCAGCTCCGGGACTAGCGTATCTCACGAGCAGTACTTC. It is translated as CAGSSGTSVSHEQYF.

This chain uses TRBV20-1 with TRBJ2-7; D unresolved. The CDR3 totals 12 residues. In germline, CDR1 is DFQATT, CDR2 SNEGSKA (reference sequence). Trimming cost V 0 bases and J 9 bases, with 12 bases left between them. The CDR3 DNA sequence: TGCAGTGCTAGAGATCAGATGATTTGGCAGTACTTC. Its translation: CSARDQMIWQYF.

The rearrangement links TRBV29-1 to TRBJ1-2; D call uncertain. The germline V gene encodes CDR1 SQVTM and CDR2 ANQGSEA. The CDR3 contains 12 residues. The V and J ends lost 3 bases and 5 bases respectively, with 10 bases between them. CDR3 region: CSVELTDYGYTF. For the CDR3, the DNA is TGCAGCGTTGAGCTAACAGATTATGGCTACACCTTC.

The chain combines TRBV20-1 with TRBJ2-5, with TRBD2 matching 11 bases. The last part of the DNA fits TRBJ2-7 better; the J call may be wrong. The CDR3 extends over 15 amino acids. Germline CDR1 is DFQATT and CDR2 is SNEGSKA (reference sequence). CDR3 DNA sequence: TGCAGTGCTAGATCTACTAGCGGGAGAGTGTACGAGCAGTACTTC. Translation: CSARSTSGRVYEQYF.

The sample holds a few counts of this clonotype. The CDR3 reads CASSPRWQQETQYF. As DNA, the CDR3 is TGTGCCAGCAGCCCCCGCTGGCAGCAAGAGACCCAGTACTTC. V usage is TRBV7-2 and J usage is TRBJ2-5, with no clear D. Germline CDR1 is SGHTA and CDR2 is FQGNSA. Trimming pared 5 bases from V and 2 bases from J, leaving 12 bases between. This CDR3 has 14 amino acids. Drawing the rest from reference TRBV7-2 and TRBJ2-5, the complete variable domain is GAGVSQSPSNKVTEKGKDVELRCDPISGHTALYWYRQSLGQGLEFLIYFQGNSAPDKSGLPSDRFSAERTGGSVSTLTIQRTQQEDSAVYLCASSPRWQQETQYFGPGTRLLVL.

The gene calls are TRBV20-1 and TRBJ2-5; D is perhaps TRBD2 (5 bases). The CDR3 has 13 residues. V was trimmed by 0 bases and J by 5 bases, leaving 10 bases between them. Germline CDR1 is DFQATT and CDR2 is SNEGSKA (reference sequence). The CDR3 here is CSARDRRVETQYF. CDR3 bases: TGCAGTGCTAGAGATAGGCGGGTTGAGACCCAGTACTTC.

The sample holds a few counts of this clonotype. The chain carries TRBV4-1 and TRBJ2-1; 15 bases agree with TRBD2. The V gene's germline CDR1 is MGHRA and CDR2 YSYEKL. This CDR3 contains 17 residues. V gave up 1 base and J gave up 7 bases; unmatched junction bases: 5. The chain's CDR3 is CASSQGWGTSGGNEQFF. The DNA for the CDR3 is TGCGCCAGCAGCCAAGGCTGGGGGACTAGCGGGGGGAATGAGCAGTTCTTC.

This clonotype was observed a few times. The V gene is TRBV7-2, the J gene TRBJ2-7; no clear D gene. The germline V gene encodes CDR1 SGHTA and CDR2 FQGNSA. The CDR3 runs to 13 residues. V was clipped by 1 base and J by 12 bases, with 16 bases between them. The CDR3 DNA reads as TGTGCCAGCAGCTTAGTGGCGGCTTTAAGTCTGTACTTC. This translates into CASSLVAALSLYF.

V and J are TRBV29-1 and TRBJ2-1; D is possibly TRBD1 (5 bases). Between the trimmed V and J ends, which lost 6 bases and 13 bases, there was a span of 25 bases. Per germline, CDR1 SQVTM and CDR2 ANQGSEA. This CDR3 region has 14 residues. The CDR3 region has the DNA TGCAGCGTCCGGAGAGGTACAGGACAAGAGACCCAGTTCTTC. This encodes CSVRRGTGQETQFF.

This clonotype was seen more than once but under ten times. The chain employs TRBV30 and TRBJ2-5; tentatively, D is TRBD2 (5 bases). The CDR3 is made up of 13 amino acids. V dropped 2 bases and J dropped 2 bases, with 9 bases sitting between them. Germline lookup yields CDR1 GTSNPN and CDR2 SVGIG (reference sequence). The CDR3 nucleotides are TGTGCCTGGAGTTCAGCGGAACAAGAGACCCAGTACTTC. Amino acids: CAWSSAEQETQYF.

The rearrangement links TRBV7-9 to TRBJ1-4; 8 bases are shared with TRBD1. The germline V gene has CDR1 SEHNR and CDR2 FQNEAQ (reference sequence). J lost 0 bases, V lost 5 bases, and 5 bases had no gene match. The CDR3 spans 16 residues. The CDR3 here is CASSPGQGTTNEKLFF. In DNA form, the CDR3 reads TGTGCCAGCAGCCCCGGACAGGGCACAACTAATGAAAAACTGTTTTTT. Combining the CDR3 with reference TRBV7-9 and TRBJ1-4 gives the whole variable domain DTGVSQNPRHKITKRGQNVTFRCDPISEHNRLYWYRQTLGQGPEFLTYFQNEAQLEKSRLLSDRFSAERPKGSFSTLEIQRTEQGDSAMYLCASSPGQGTTNEKLFFGSGTQLSVL.

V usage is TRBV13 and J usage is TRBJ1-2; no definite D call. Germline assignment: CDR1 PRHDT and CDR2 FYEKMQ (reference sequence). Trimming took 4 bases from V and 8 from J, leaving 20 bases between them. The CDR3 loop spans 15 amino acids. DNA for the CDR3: TGTGCCAGCAGCTCTTTAGTAGAGGGTCGGAAGGGCTACACCTTC. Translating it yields CASSSLVEGRKGYTF.